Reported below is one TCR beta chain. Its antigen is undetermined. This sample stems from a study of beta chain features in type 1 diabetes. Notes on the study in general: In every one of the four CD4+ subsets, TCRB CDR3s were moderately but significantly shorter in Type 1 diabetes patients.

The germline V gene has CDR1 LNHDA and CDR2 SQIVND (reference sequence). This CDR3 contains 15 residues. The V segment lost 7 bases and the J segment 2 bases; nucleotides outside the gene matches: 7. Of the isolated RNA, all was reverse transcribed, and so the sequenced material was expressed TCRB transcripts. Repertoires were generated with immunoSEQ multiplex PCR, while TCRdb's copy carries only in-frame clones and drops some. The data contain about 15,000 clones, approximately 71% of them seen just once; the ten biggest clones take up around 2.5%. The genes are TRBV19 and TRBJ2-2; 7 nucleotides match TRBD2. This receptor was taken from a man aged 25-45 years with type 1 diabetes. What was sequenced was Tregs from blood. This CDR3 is CASTEGAGNTGELFF. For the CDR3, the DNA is TGTGCCAGTACGGAGGGAGCGGGAAACACCGGGGAGCTGTTTTTT.